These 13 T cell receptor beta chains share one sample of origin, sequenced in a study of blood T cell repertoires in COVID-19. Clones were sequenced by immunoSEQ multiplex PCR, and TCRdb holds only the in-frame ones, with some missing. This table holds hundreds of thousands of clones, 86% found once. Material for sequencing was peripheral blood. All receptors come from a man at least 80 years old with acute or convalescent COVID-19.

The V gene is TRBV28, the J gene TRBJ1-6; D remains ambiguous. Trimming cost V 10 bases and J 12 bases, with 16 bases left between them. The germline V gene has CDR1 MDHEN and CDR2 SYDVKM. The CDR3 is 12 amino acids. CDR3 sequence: CANSPVRGPLHF. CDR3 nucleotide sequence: TGTGCCAACAGCCCCGTCCGGGGACCCCTCCACTTT.

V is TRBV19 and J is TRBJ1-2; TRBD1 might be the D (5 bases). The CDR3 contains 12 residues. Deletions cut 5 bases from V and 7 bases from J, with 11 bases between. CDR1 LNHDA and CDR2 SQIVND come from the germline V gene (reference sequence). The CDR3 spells CASSAGVGGYTF. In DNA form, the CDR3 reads TGTGCCAGTAGTGCGGGGGTTGGTGGCTACACCTTC.

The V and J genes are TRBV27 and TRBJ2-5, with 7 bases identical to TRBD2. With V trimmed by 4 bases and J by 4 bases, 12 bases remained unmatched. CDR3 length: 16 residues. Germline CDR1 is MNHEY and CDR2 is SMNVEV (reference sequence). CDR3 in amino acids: CASSSPVGGFPETQYF. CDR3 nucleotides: TGTGCCAGCAGTTCCCCTGTGGGGGGGTTTCCAGAGACCCAGTACTTC.

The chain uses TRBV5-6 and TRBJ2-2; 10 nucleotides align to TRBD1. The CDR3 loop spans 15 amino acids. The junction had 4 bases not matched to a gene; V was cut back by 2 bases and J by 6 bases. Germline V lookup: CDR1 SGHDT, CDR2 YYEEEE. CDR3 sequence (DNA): TGTGCCAGCAGCTTCCGGGACAGGGGTTCCGGGGAGCTGTTTTTT. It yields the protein CASSFRDRGSGELFF.

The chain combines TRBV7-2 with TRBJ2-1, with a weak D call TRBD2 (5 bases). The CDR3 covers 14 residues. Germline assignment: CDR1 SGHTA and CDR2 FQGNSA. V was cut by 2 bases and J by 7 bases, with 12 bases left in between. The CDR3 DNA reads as TGTGCCAGCAGCTTAACCCTAGCTAGTAATGAGCAGTTCTTC. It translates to CASSLTLASNEQFF.

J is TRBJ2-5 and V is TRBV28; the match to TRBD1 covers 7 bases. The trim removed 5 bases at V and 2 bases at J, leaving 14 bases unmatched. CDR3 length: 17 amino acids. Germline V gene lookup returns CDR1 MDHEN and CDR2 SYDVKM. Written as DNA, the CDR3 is TGTGCCAGCAGTCCTCAAGCGCAACAGGACAGGCAAGAGACCCAGTACTTC. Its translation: CASSPQAQQDRQETQYF.

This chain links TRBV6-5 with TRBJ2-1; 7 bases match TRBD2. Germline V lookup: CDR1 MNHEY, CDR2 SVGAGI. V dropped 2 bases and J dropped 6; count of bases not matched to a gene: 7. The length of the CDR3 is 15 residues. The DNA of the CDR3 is TGTGCCAGCAGTTACGGGGGAGGGCCCGGCAATGAGCAGTTCTTC. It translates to CASSYGGGPGNEQFF.

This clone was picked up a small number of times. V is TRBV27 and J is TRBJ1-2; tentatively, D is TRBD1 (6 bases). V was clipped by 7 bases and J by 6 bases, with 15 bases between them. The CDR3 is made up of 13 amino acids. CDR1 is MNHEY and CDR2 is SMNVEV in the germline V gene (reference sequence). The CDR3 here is CASKLRGADGYTF. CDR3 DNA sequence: TGTGCCAGCAAACTGCGGGGGGCGGATGGCTACACCTTC.

Here the CDR3 reads CASSLTSVRTGGGGAKNIQYF. CDR3 coding DNA: TGTGCCAGCAGCCTAACCAGCGTTCGGACAGGGGGCGGAGGGGCCAAAAACATTCAGTACTTC. V gene TRBV13 combines with J gene TRBJ2-4, with 11 bases identical to TRBD1. Germline V lookup: CDR1 PRHDT, CDR2 FYEKMQ (reference sequence). There are 21 residues in the CDR3. The V and J ends lost 5 bases and 1 base, in that order; junction bases with no gene match: 19.

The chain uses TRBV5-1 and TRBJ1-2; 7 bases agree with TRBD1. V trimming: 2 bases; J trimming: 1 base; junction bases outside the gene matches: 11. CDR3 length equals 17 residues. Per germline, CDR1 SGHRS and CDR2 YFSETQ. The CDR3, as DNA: TGCGCCAGCAGCTTTAACGACTTGACAGGGCTTAACTATGGCTACACCTTC. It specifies CASSFNDLTGLNYGYTF. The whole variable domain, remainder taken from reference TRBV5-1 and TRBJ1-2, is KAGVTQTPRYLIKTRGQQVTLSCSPISGHRSVSWYQQTPGQGLQFLFEYFSETQRNKGNFPGRFSGRQFSNSRSEMNVSTLELGDSALYLCASSFNDLTGLNYGYTFGSGTRLTVV.

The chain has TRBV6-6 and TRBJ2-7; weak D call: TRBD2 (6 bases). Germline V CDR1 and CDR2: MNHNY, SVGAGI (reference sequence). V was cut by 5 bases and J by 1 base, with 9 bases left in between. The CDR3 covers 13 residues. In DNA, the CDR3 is TGTGCCAGCAGTGTAGCGGAATCCTACGAGCAGTACGTC. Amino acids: CASSVAESYEQYV.

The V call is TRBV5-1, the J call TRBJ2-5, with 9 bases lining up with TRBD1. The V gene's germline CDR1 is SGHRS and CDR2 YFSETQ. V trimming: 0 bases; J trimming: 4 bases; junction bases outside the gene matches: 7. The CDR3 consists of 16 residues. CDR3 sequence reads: CASSLARDRDGETQYF. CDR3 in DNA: TGCGCCAGCAGCTTGGCCCGGGACAGGGATGGAGAGACCCAGTACTTC. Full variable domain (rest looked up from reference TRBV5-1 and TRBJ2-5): KAGVTQTPRYLIKTRGQQVTLSCSPISGHRSVSWYQQTPGQGLQFLFEYFSETQRNKGNFPGRFSGRQFSNSRSEMNVSTLELGDSALYLCASSLARDRDGETQYFGPGTRLLVL.

The CDR3 loop reads CASSLTGLYGYTF. DNA of the CDR3: TGCGCCAGCAGCTTGACAGGGCTCTATGGCTACACCTTC. V and J are TRBV5-1 and TRBJ1-2; perhaps TRBD1 as D (6 bases). Between the trimmed V and J ends, which lost 1 base and 4 bases, there was a span of 8 bases. This CDR3 has 13 residues. The germline V gene has CDR1 SGHRS and CDR2 YFSETQ.